The 31 T cell receptor beta chains listed next were all sequenced from one sample in a study of T cell repertoires in cytomegalovirus infection. TCRdb itself ran the reads through MiXCR, one entry per CDR3 protein. The data contain about 47,000 distinct CDR3 sequences, about 21% of them singletons. These TCRs are of unknown antigen specificity. The sequencing used CD8+ T cells from cultured PBMCs, collected from culture after CMV antigen stimulation. The receptors stem from a human donor in good health (CMV status not recorded). Some clones in this sample may be carry-over from other donors' samples.

CDR3: CASRRDHREAFF. The CDR3 bases are TGTGCCAGCAGGCGGGACCACCGTGAAGCTTTCTTT. The chain recombines TRBV27 with TRBJ1-1; tentatively, D is TRBD1 (5 bases). V was trimmed by 6 bases and J by 7 bases, leaving 12 bases between them. CDR3 length: 12 residues. CDR1 is MNHEY and CDR2 is SMNVEV in the germline V gene (reference sequence).

This clonotype was counted between two and nine times. CDR3 in DNA: TGTGCCAGCAGCTTGGACAGGGACCCCTACGAGCAGTACTTC. Amino acids: CASSLDRDPYEQYF. The chain couples TRBV5-4 to TRBJ2-7, with D perhaps TRBD1 (6 bases). CDR1 and CDR2 from the germline V gene are SGHNT and YYREEE (reference sequence). V lost 0 bases and J 2 bases, leaving 9 bases between the germline ends. The CDR3 has 14 residues.

At least ten counts were recorded for this clonotype. This chain connects TRBV27 to TRBJ1-4; D might be TRBD1 (6 bases). V shed 5 bases and J shed 8 bases, with 18 bases lying between them. The CDR3 sequence is 15 residues long. The germline gives CDR1 MNHEY, CDR2 SMNVEV (reference sequence). CDR3 sequence (DNA): TGTGCCAGCAGTGACAGGTCTTTGACCGGGGAAAAACTGTTTTTT. This encodes CASSDRSLTGEKLFF.

This clonotype has at least ten counts. The rearrangement uses TRBV6-6 and TRBJ2-7; D remains ambiguous. V was trimmed by 6 bases and J by 0 bases, leaving 15 bases between them. The CDR3 is made up of 15 amino acids. In germline, CDR1 is MNHNY, CDR2 SVGAGI (reference sequence). The CDR3 reads CASRKRTSSSYEQYF. The CDR3 nucleotides read TGTGCCAGCAGAAAGAGAACTTCTAGCTCCTACGAGCAGTACTTC.

The chain has TRBV12-3 or TRBV12-4 and TRBJ2-5; 8 bases fit TRBD1. The V and J ends lost 5 bases and 4 bases, in that order; junction bases with no gene match: 6. The CDR3 is made up of 14 amino acids. In DNA form, the CDR3 reads TGTGCCAGCAGTCGGACAGGGAATATAGAGACCCAGTACTTC. Protein product: CASSRTGNIETQYF.

On this clonotype itself: The junction and the germline gene differ at one end; a read error may be behind it. The chain recombines TRBV4-2 with TRBJ2-3; D ambiguous. The CDR3 spans 17 residues. Germline CDR1 reads LGHNA; CDR2 reads YNFKEQ. Here the CDR3 reads CANSQEWSFPSTDTQYF. Here the CDR3 DNA reads TGTGCCAACAGCCAAGAGTGGTCCTTTCCTAGCACAGATACGCAGTATTTT.

This clonotype was seen repeatedly, ten times or more. V usage is TRBV9 and J usage is TRBJ2-1, with 11 nucleotides matching TRBD2. This CDR3 spans 13 amino acids. Germline loops: CDR1 SGDLS, CDR2 YYNGEE. With 4 bases clipped from V and 15 bases from J, the junction kept 9 bases outside the gene matches. The CDR3 DNA follows: TGTGCCAGCAGCCCAACTAGCGGGAGTGATACGTTCTTC. Translated: CASSPTSGSDTFF.

V and J are TRBV6-5 and TRBJ2-7; either TRBD1 or TRBD2 may supply D (5 bases each). Germline CDR1 is MNHEY and CDR2 is SVGAGI. The CDR3 runs to 14 residues. The V end lost 6 bases, the J end lost 6 bases, and 18 bases lay between the germline ends. The CDR3 is CASSSRKRDGEQYF. CDR3 DNA sequence: TGTGCCAGCAGCTCACGGAAACGGGACGGCGAGCAGTACTTC.

This chain connects TRBV9 to TRBJ2-7; 7 bases line up with TRBD1. CDR1 is SGDLS and CDR2 is YYNGEE in the germline V gene. The CDR3 runs 15 residues. The ends lost 0 bases at V and 0 bases at J; junction bases unmatched: 3. The DNA of the CDR3 is TGTGCCAGCAGCGTAGGAGGGACAGCCTCCTACGAGCAGTACTTC. Its protein is CASSVGGTASYEQYF.

The chain recombines TRBV11-2 with TRBJ2-1; D perhaps matches TRBD2 (6 bases). V gave up 0 bases and J gave up 0 bases, with 6 bases separating them. Germline CDR1 and CDR2: SGHAT and FQNNGV. The CDR3 is made up of 15 amino acids. The CDR3 loop is CASSLETSSYNEQFF. In DNA form, the CDR3 reads TGTGCCAGCAGCTTAGAGACTAGCTCCTACAATGAGCAGTTCTTC.

The CDR3 loop reads CSARDSGPQNEQFF. Written as DNA, the CDR3 is TGCAGTGCTAGAGATTCGGGACCACAGAATGAGCAGTTCTTC. The chain carries TRBV20-1 and TRBJ2-1; D is tentatively TRBD1 or TRBD2 (5 bases each). The CDR3 has 14 residues. Germline loops: CDR1 DFQATT, CDR2 SNEGSKA (reference sequence). V was trimmed by 0 bases and J by 7 bases, leaving 13 bases between them.

For this clonotype: This may be a read error: a much more frequent sequence differs by one nucleotide. CDR3 in DNA: TGTGCCAGCAACTTAGCCACAGATTCTCAAGCTTTCTTT. Protein product: CASNLATDSQAFF. The gene calls are TRBV7-6 and TRBJ1-1; D uncertain. CDR3 size: 13 residues. Germline values: CDR1 SGHVS, CDR2 FNYEAQ.

This clonotype appeared a few times. The rearrangement joins TRBV7-9 to TRBJ2-2; 12 bases agree with TRBD1. Losses at the gene ends were 6 bases for V and 7 bases for J; bases not matched to a gene: 12. The CDR3 runs 17 residues. The germline V gene has CDR1 SEHNR and CDR2 FQNEAQ (reference sequence). The chain's CDR3 is CASSYPGQGARGGELFF. DNA of the CDR3: TGTGCCAGCAGTTACCCGGGACAGGGGGCGAGAGGCGGGGAGCTGTTTTTT.

This clonotype was seen ten or more times. The chain has TRBV6-2 or TRBV6-3 and TRBJ2-7, with TRBD1 matching 7 bases. The CDR3 contains 14 residues. V was pared by 7 bases and J by 3 bases, with 9 bases of the junction left unmatched. Germline V gene sequence: CDR1 MNHEY, CDR2 SVGEGT. The CDR3 loop reads CASTKTGLVYEQYF. CDR3 nucleotides: TGTGCCAGCACCAAGACAGGGCTTGTCTACGAGCAGTACTTC.

The gene calls are TRBV5-5 and TRBJ1-5, with D unclear. The CDR3 is made up of 12 amino acids. V lost 1 base and J 7 bases, leaving 6 bases between the germline ends. Per the germline V gene, CDR1 is SGHKS and CDR2 is YYEKEE (reference sequence). The CDR3 region is CASSLRGQPQHF. CDR3 sequence (DNA): TGTGCCAGCAGCTTGCGCGGACAGCCCCAGCATTTT.

The sample holds many counts of this clonotype. The chain employs TRBV7-8 and TRBJ2-6, with a weak D call TRBD1 (6 bases). CDR3 length: 16 amino acids. The V and J ends lost 5 bases and 2 bases respectively, with 13 bases between them. Per the germline V gene, CDR1 is SGHVS and CDR2 is FQNEAQ. CDR3 in DNA: TGTGCCAGCAGCAGCCGGGACAAGACTGGGGCCAACGTCCTGACTTTC. Amino acid sequence: CASSSRDKTGANVLTF. Full variable domain (remainder filled in from reference TRBV7-8 and TRBJ2-6): GAGVSQSPRYKVAKRGQDVALRCDPISGHVSLFWYQQALGQGPEFLTYFQNEAQLDKSGLPSDRFFAERPEGSVSTLKIQRTQQEDSAVYLCASSSRDKTGANVLTFGAGSRLTVL.

The chain links TRBV3-1 to TRBJ2-7; D possibly uses TRBD1 or TRBD2 (5 bases each). From germline, CDR1 is LGHDT and CDR2 YNNKEL (reference sequence). This CDR3 has 14 amino acids. V shed 7 bases and J shed 4 bases, with 17 bases lying between them. The CDR3, as DNA: TGTGCCAGCAAGGCCAGGGCGGAGGCTTACGAGCAGTACTTC. This sequence encodes CASKARAEAYEQYF.

The V call is TRBV6-1, the J call TRBJ1-4; 11 bases align to TRBD1. CDR1 is MNHNS and CDR2 is SASEGT in the germline V gene. The CDR3 consists of 15 residues. V dropped 0 bases and J dropped 12; count of bases not matched to a gene: 6. CDR3 amino acids: CASSEATGQGVQLFF. DNA for the CDR3: TGTGCCAGCAGTGAAGCCACGGGACAGGGGGTACAACTGTTTTTT.

Details on this clonotype: A much bigger clone sits one base away, suggesting this may be a read error. The chain is built from TRBV7-2 and TRBJ2-3, with D perhaps matching TRBD1 or TRBD2 (5 bases each). CDR1 is SGHTA and CDR2 is FQGNSA in the germline V gene. CDR3 size: 15 residues. DNA for the CDR3: TGTGCCAGCGGCTTAATGTGGGGACCCCCAGATACGCAGTATTTT. Amino acids: CASGLMWGPPDTQYF.

The V gene is TRBV4-3, the J gene TRBJ2-7, with TRBD2 identical over 11 bases. This CDR3 region has 15 residues. V dropped 1 base and J dropped 5; count of bases not matched to a gene: 4. Germline V CDR1 and CDR2: LGHNA, YSLEER. The CDR3 sequence is CASSQGLAGSHEQYF. The CDR3 DNA reads as TGCGCCAGCAGCCAAGGACTAGCGGGAAGCCACGAGCAGTACTTC.

This clonotype came up many times. The chain links TRBV7-2 to TRBJ2-3, with D uncertain. CDR1 and CDR2 (germline): SGHTA, FQGNSA. The length of the CDR3 is 15 residues. With 5 bases removed from V and 4 bases from J, the gap between germline ends came to 16 bases. The CDR3, as DNA: TGTGCCAGCAGCGGTTACAATGTATTTCCAGATACGCAGTATTTT. Amino acid sequence: CASSGYNVFPDTQYF.

This chain links TRBV5-4 with TRBJ1-4; TRBD1 is a possible D gene (6 bases). There are 14 residues in the CDR3. V lost 2 bases to trimming and J lost 6 bases, with 11 bases between them. The germline V gene encodes CDR1 SGHNT and CDR2 YYREEE (reference sequence). CDR3 coding DNA: TGTGCCAGCAGCTTTGGGGGGGGCCATGAAAAACTGTTTTTT. Translating it yields CASSFGGGHEKLFF.

The V gene is TRBV20-1, the J gene TRBJ1-4; 12 bases map to TRBD1. CDR3 length: 17 residues. Germline assignment: CDR1 DFQATT and CDR2 SNEGSKA (reference sequence). J was trimmed by 5 bases and V by 6 bases; bases with no gene match: 13. The CDR3 sequence: CSAAGTGGIGENEKLFF. CDR3 DNA: TGCAGTGCAGCGGGGACAGGGGGCATCGGGGAAAATGAAAAACTGTTTTTT.

This clonotype was detected many times. As DNA, the CDR3 is TGTGCCAGCAGTTTAGAGGTGGAGTGGAATCAGCCCCAGCATTTT. This translates into CASSLEVEWNQPQHF. The J gene is TRBJ1-5, the V gene TRBV12-3 or TRBV12-4, with D unclear. V dropped 1 base and J dropped 4 bases, with 11 bases sitting between them. The CDR3 is made up of 15 amino acids.

This clonotype was seen more than once but under ten times. The chain is built from TRBV6-2 or TRBV6-3 and TRBJ2-7; no clear D. This CDR3 region has 9 residues. V gave up 8 bases and J gave up 3 bases, with 2 bases separating them. CDR1 is MNHEY and CDR2 is SVGEGT in the germline V gene. CDR3 DNA: TGTGCCAGCGGCTACGAGCAGTACTTC. Amino acid sequence: CASGYEQYF.

This clonotype was counted only a few times. Here the CDR3 reads CATVKAGTDTGELFF. As DNA, the CDR3 is TGTGCCACCGTAAAAGCCGGGACAGACACCGGGGAGCTGTTTTTT. The rearrangement links TRBV2 to TRBJ2-2; 7 bases align to TRBD1. Trimming removed 10 bases from V and 3 bases from J; junction bases left unmatched: 11. This CDR3 is 15 amino acids long. Germline CDR1 SNHLY, CDR2 FYNNEI.

The CDR3 loop reads CASSPRTGDEEKLFF. CDR3 sequence (DNA): TGTGCCAGTAGTCCGCGGACAGGGGATGAGGAAAAACTGTTTTTT. The J gene is TRBJ1-4, the V gene TRBV19; 9 bases match TRBD1. There are 15 residues in the CDR3. Germline V lookup: CDR1 LNHDA, CDR2 SQIVND (reference sequence). The ends lost 5 bases at V and 8 bases at J; junction bases unmatched: 9.

This clonotype was seen ten or more times. The chain is built from TRBV7-6 and TRBJ2-1; 13 nucleotides align to TRBD2. CDR1 SGHVS and CDR2 FNYEAQ come from the germline V gene. The CDR3 totals 15 residues. After removal of 5 bases from V and 9 bases from J, the junction contained 7 bases not matched to a gene. The CDR3 nucleotides are TGTGCCAGCAGCGAGACTAGCGGGGGGCGAGGTGAGCAGTTCTTC. It codes for CASSETSGGRGEQFF.

This clonotype was found once. The rearrangement joins TRBV27 to TRBJ1-1, with a possible D match to TRBD1 (5 bases). The CDR3 totals 19 residues. Germline lookup yields CDR1 MNHEY and CDR2 SMNVEV (reference sequence). V gave up 4 bases and J gave up 5 bases, with 29 bases separating them. The CDR3 DNA sequence: TGTGCCAGCAGTTGGTCCCCTGGGGGGAATTTAATGGATATTACTGAAGCTTTCTTT. Translated: CASSWSPGGNLMDITEAFF.

The chain joins TRBV10-3 to TRBJ2-7, with 8 bases matching TRBD1. The V segment lost 4 bases and the J segment 4 bases; nucleotides outside the gene matches: 0. Germline-derived CDR1 and CDR2 are ENHRY and SYGVKD. This CDR3 is 12 amino acids long. CDR3 nucleotide sequence: TGTGCCATCAGTGGACAGGGGTACGAGCAGTACTTC. Protein product: CAISGQGYEQYF.

CDR3: CASSYLGEVEAFF. The CDR3 DNA reads TGTGCCAGCAGTTACTTGGGGGAGGTAGAAGCTTTCTTT. The V and J genes are TRBV6-5 and TRBJ1-1; D might be TRBD1 (5 bases). With 1 base removed from V and 8 bases from J, the gap between germline ends came to 11 bases. This CDR3 region has 13 residues. The germline CDR1 and CDR2 sequences are MNHEY and SVGAGI.